This T cell receptor (beta chain) was found in a study of T cell repertoires in cytomegalovirus infection. Across the whole study: Evidence of both CMV infection and a matching HLA type came from public TCR beta signatures. The study's findings and limits: HLA-C-restricted CMV clonotypes gave the most frequent clonotype in two of eight donors.

V was pared by 7 bases and J by 0 bases, with 5 bases of the junction left unmatched. Germline lookup yields CDR1 SQVTM and CDR2 ANQGSEA. The CDR3 sequence is 14 residues long. This clonotype was detected only a few times. Its antigen remains unknown. A single record per CDR3 protein comes from TCRdb applying MiXCR to the reads. This table has approximately 190,000 distinct CDR3 sequences, roughly 27% appearing once. The rearrangement joins TRBV29-1 to TRBJ2-3, with TRBD2 matching over 9 bases. Sequencing input: PBMCs. The TCR sequence derives from a human donor in good health (CMV status not recorded). Some clones in this sample may be carry-over from other donors' samples. The CDR3 DNA sequence: TGCAGCGGACTAGCGGACCTTAGCACAGATACGCAGTATTTT. Translated: CSGLADLSTDTQYF.